The entry below describes one T cell receptor beta chain. Its cognate antigen is unknown. The sample comes from a study of post-analysis software for immune sequencing data. The wider study: Recorded disease courses covered relapsing-remitting, secondary progressive and progressive-relapsing multiple sclerosis. Some patients had no subtype annotation. Overall study findings and caveats: Four or five TRBV segments occurring more often in patients than controls included TRBV5-6, TRBV5-1 and TRBV20-1.

Trimming took off 4 bases at V and 2 bases at J, with 9 bases between the two ends. In germline, CDR1 is SGHTA, CDR2 FQGNSA. CDR3 length: 14 residues. Unique molecular identifiers were carried by the TCR beta cDNA libraries. It was from roughly 1 to 10 million T cells that around 500,000 cDNA molecules came. From the PCR reads, TCRdb called clonotypes with MiXCR, one entry per CDR3 protein. The sample records roughly 650,000 distinct CDR3 sequences, approximately 60% being singletons. This sequence joins TRBV7-2 and TRBJ2-1, with D tentatively TRBD1 (6 bases). Sequencing was performed on blood. This TCR was sampled from a girl aged 2 to 10 with multiple sclerosis. As DNA, the CDR3 is TGTGCCAGCAGCTCCGCAGGGGCCTACAATGAGCAGTTCTTC. Encoded protein: CASSSAGAYNEQFF.